This passage covers 19 T cell receptor beta chains from one sample sequenced in a study of blood T cell repertoires in COVID-19. Libraries were prepared by immunoSEQ multiplex PCR; TCRdb keeps only in-frame clonotypes and omits some of them. The sample has around 150,000 clones, 75% to 85% seen once. Sequencing was carried out using PBMCs or T cells enriched from blood (not recorded which). These receptors were collected from a woman aged 60-70 years who had recovered from COVID-19.

This clone was counted a single time. This chain connects TRBV7-3 to TRBJ2-1; 10 bases map to TRBD2. V was pared by 5 bases and J by 5 bases, with 18 bases of the junction left unmatched. Germline lookup yields CDR1 SGHTA and CDR2 FQGTGA. This CDR3 contains 19 residues. The CDR3 DNA follows: TGTGCCAGCAGCCGCTCCCGAACCTCGATAAGCGGGGGGGACAATGAGCAGTTCTTC. As protein: CASSRSRTSISGGDNEQFF.

J is TRBJ1-6 and V is TRBV28; no definite D call. This CDR3 comprises 15 residues. Germline V gene sequence: CDR1 MDHEN, CDR2 SYDVKM. Trimming pared 2 bases from V and 6 bases from J, leaving 11 bases between. This CDR3 reads CASSLTQASNSPLHF. CDR3 sequence (DNA): TGTGCCAGCAGTTTAACTCAGGCTTCTAATTCACCCCTCCACTTT.

The rearrangement links TRBV9 to TRBJ2-5; D may be TRBD1 (6 bases). The germline gives CDR1 SGDLS, CDR2 YYNGEE. Trimming pared 1 base from V and 2 bases from J, leaving 15 bases between. The CDR3 loop spans 16 amino acids. Written as DNA, the CDR3 is TGTGCCAGCAGCGTACTTACAGGGACCACGCAAGAGACCCAGTACTTC. Protein: CASSVLTGTTQETQYF.

The V and J genes are TRBV4-1 and TRBJ2-2, with D possibly matching TRBD1 (5 bases). The V gene lost 0 bases and the J gene lost 2 bases, with 10 bases spanning the gap. This CDR3 has 16 residues. Germline V lookup: CDR1 MGHRA, CDR2 YSYEKL. CDR3 region: CASSQDIGDNTGELFF. As DNA, the CDR3 is TGCGCCAGCAGCCAAGATATAGGGGATAACACCGGGGAGCTGTTTTTT.

This clone was observed a single time. V usage is TRBV2 and J usage is TRBJ1-1; 7 bases align to TRBD1. Germline CDR1 and CDR2: SNHLY and FYNNEI. V lost 5 bases to trimming and J lost 1 base; unmatched junction nucleotides: 10. This CDR3 is built from 16 residues. CDR3 nucleotides: TGTGCCAGCAGTCCCGAGCCGGGACAGTCGAACACTGAAGCTTTCTTT. It encodes CASSPEPGQSNTEAFF.

This rearrangement joins TRBV5-1 to TRBJ1-1; D uncertain. In germline, CDR1 is SGHRS, CDR2 YFSETQ. The CDR3 runs to 15 residues. The V end lost 3 bases, the J end lost 0 bases, and 12 bases lay between the germline ends. CDR3 sequence reads: CASSSGGRMNTEAFF. The CDR3 nucleotides are TGCGCCAGCAGCTCCGGAGGCAGGATGAACACTGAAGCTTTCTTT.

The genes are TRBV19 and TRBJ2-1; TRBD2 matches at 9 bases. This CDR3 comprises 15 residues. Trimming took 3 bases from V and 4 from J; bases not matched to a gene: 4. CDR1 and CDR2 (germline): LNHDA, SQIVND (reference sequence). The DNA of the CDR3 is TGTGCCAGTAGTATCGGTCTAGCGGGGTACAATGAGCAGTTCTTC. This encodes CASSIGLAGYNEQFF.

The chain is built from TRBV5-1 and TRBJ1-4; TRBD1 matches 7 bases. This CDR3 is 17 amino acids long. V gave up 3 bases and J gave up 0 bases; unmatched junction bases: 8. Germline V gives CDR1 SGHRS, CDR2 YFSETQ. The CDR3 protein is CASSWTGEHPTNEKLFF. The CDR3 DNA reads TGCGCCAGCAGCTGGACAGGAGAGCACCCAACTAATGAAAAACTGTTTTTT.

V is TRBV7-8 and J is TRBJ2-1; no clear D. Germline CDR1 reads SGHVS; CDR2 reads FQNEAQ. The CDR3 has 13 residues. Trimming removed 4 bases at V and 8 bases at J, with 12 bases between. CDR3 nucleotide sequence: TGTGCCAGCAGCTCGAAGAGATCATATGAGCAGTTCTTC. Translating it yields CASSSKRSYEQFF.

This sequence joins TRBV24-1 and TRBJ2-1; D gene ambiguous. The CDR3 is 16 residues long. CDR1 and CDR2 (germline): KGHDR, SFDVKD. Trimming removed 2 bases at V and 0 bases at J, with 10 bases between. In DNA, the CDR3 is TGTGCCACCAGTGATTCGTCGGCTAGCTCCTACAATGAGCAGTTCTTC. It yields the protein CATSDSSASSYNEQFF.

J is TRBJ2-4 and V is TRBV10-2; TRBD2 matches 11 bases. This CDR3 region has 16 residues. Per the germline V gene, CDR1 is WSHSY and CDR2 is SAAADI. V gave up 5 bases and J gave up 7 bases; unmatched junction bases: 10. CDR3 region: CASSSLLAGVPNIQYF. CDR3 in DNA: TGCGCCAGCAGTAGTCTACTAGCGGGGGTTCCGAACATTCAGTACTTC.

As regards this clone: Other DNA sequences within the sample encode an identical CDR3. This sequence joins TRBV27 and TRBJ2-2; 9 bases align to TRBD1. Germline assignment: CDR1 MNHEY and CDR2 SMNVEV (reference sequence). The trim removed 6 bases at V and 1 base at J, leaving 3 bases unmatched. CDR3 length equals 15 residues. The CDR3, as DNA: TGTGCCAGCAGGCCGACAGGGGGGAACACCGGGGAGCTGTTTTTT. Its translation is CASRPTGGNTGELFF.

CDR3 DNA: TGTGCCTGGACCGGCAACAGGGCGCACTCACCCCTCCACTTT. It yields the protein CAWTGNRAHSPLHF. This chain connects TRBV30 to TRBJ1-6; tentatively, D is TRBD1 (6 bases). The CDR3 has 14 residues. V was pared by 4 bases and J by 10 bases, with 17 bases between. Germline assignment: CDR1 GTSNPN and CDR2 SVGIG (reference sequence).

The chain has TRBV5-1 and TRBJ2-3, with 8 bases lining up with TRBD2. The CDR3 runs 15 residues. Trimming cost V 4 bases and J 5 bases; bases outside gene matches: 9. Germline loops: CDR1 SGHRS, CDR2 YFSETQ. CDR3 in amino acids: CASSQTGGRQDTQYF. The CDR3 DNA follows: TGCGCCAGCAGCCAAACGGGGGGGCGGCAAGATACGCAGTATTTT. Filled out from reference TRBV5-1 and TRBJ2-3, the complete variable domain reads KAGVTQTPRYLIKTRGQQVTLSCSPISGHRSVSWYQQTPGQGLQFLFEYFSETQRNKGNFPGRFSGRQFSNSRSEMNVSTLELGDSALYLCASSQTGGRQDTQYFGPGTRLTVL.

The rearrangement links TRBV3-1 (or the pseudogene TRBV3-2) to TRBJ2-2, with a tentative D call TRBD2 (6 bases). This CDR3 region has 14 residues. Trimming took off 2 bases at V and 5 bases at J, with 9 bases between the two ends. Germline CDR1 and CDR2: LGHDT and YNNKEL (reference sequence). Here the CDR3 reads CASSQWGETGELFF. The CDR3 nucleotides read TGTGCCAGCAGCCAATGGGGGGAGACCGGGGAGCTGTTTTTT.

The rearrangement joins TRBV27 to TRBJ2-7; TRBD1 agrees at 9 bases. The CDR3 is 17 residues long. The germline V gene encodes CDR1 MNHEY and CDR2 SMNVEV (reference sequence). V dropped 3 bases and J dropped 6; count of bases not matched to a gene: 15. The CDR3 here is CASSLLDRGIQWSEQYF. CDR3 coding DNA: TGTGCCAGCAGTTTGTTGGACAGGGGTATCCAGTGGAGCGAGCAGTACTTC.

This clone was seen more than once but under ten times. CDR3 loop: CALSGGNEQYF. DNA of the CDR3: TGTGCACTTAGCGGGGGGAACGAGCAGTACTTC. The chain employs TRBV30 and TRBJ2-7, with 10 bases that match TRBD2. This CDR3 spans 11 amino acids. The germline gives CDR1 GTSNPN, CDR2 SVGIG (reference sequence).

In its sample, this clone was seen many times. The chain uses TRBV10-3 and TRBJ2-3; possible D gene TRBD2, 5 bases. Germline loops: CDR1 ENHRY, CDR2 SYGVKD. CDR3 length: 13 residues. Trimming removed 3 bases at V and 8 bases at J, with 12 bases between. DNA for the CDR3: TGTGCCATCAGTGATGCGGGCGCGGCTACGCAGTATTTT. Protein product: CAISDAGAATQYF.

This chain uses TRBV6-5 with TRBJ2-1; TRBD1 aligns across 9 bases. In germline, CDR1 is MNHEY, CDR2 SVGAGI. The CDR3 spans 12 residues. V was clipped by 8 bases and J by 14 bases; unmatched bases: 10. The CDR3 sequence is CASGSGQGIEFF. Here the CDR3 DNA reads TGTGCCAGCGGCTCAGGACAGGGGATCGAGTTCTTC.